Shown below are 19 T cell receptor beta chains from a single sample sequenced in a study of cytomegalovirus exposure and HLA in healthy donors. The PCR employed 60 Vbeta primers together with 13 Jbeta primers. Data came from immunoSEQ multiplex PCR; TCRdb stores just in-frame clones and leaves some out. The sample holds 120,000 or so clones; about three quarters are singletons and the top ten take 1%. The sample taken for sequencing was PBMCs. The receptors derive from a human donor in good health.

The chain employs TRBV5-1 and TRBJ2-1, with 8 bases lining up with TRBD2. The CDR3 consists of 17 residues. Per the germline V gene, CDR1 is SGHRS and CDR2 is YFSETQ. The V gene end was trimmed by 4 bases and the J gene end by 1 base; junction bases not matched to a gene: 10. Here the CDR3 reads CASSRGGRVISYNEQFF. The DNA for the CDR3 is TGCGCCAGCAGCCGGGGGGGCCGAGTTATTTCCTACAATGAGCAGTTCTTC.

V gene TRBV7-9 combines with J gene TRBJ1-3; maybe TRBD1 (6 bases). Trimming removed 5 bases at V and 1 base at J, with 15 bases between. Germline CDR1 is SEHNR and CDR2 is FQNEAQ (reference sequence). The CDR3 runs to 16 residues. Here the CDR3 reads CASSKPTGSSGNTIYF. CDR3 in DNA: TGTGCCAGCAGCAAACCGACAGGTAGTTCTGGAAACACCATATATTTT.

This clone has more than one count but fewer than ten. The rearrangement joins TRBV19 to TRBJ2-7; 8 bases agree with TRBD1. The CDR3 extends over 13 amino acids. Per germline, CDR1 LNHDA and CDR2 SQIVND (reference sequence). The J segment lost 3 bases and the V segment lost 6 bases, leaving 4 bases of the junction unmatched. CDR3 sequence: CASSDRGVYEQYF. CDR3 nucleotide sequence: TGTGCCAGTAGCGACAGGGGTGTCTACGAGCAGTACTTC.

The genes are TRBV28 and TRBJ1-1, with D possibly being TRBD1 (5 bases). V lost 7 bases and J lost 3, with 15 bases in between. Germline CDR1 is MDHEN and CDR2 is SYDVKM. The CDR3 length is 14 residues. The CDR3: CASTVGGRDTEAFF. The CDR3 DNA reads as TGTGCCAGCACCGTGGGGGGTAGGGACACTGAAGCTTTCTTT.

The chain links TRBV6-1 to TRBJ1-1; D is perhaps TRBD1 (5 bases). The CDR3 is 15 amino acids. Trimming shortened V by 4 bases and J by 2 bases, and 14 bases separated the two germline ends. Germline V CDR1 and CDR2: MNHNS, SASEGT. The CDR3 sequence is CASSAGVGANTEAFF. The CDR3 DNA reads as TGTGCCAGCAGTGCTGGTGTAGGGGCAAACACTGAAGCTTTCTTT.

The chain uses TRBV10-1 and TRBJ1-2, with 9 bases identical to TRBD1. Germline V gene sequence: CDR1 WNHNN, CDR2 SYGVQD (reference sequence). CDR3 length: 19 residues. V was pared by 7 bases and J by 7 bases, with 25 bases of the junction left unmatched. CDR3 sequence reads: CASKKTNPGQGWGATGYTF. DNA for the CDR3: TGCGCCAGCAAGAAGACTAATCCGGGACAGGGTTGGGGAGCCACTGGCTACACCTTC.

The chain is built from TRBV9 and TRBJ1-6; D is possibly TRBD1 (5 bases). Trimming shortened V by 4 bases and J by 9 bases, and 14 bases separated the two germline ends. Germline lookup yields CDR1 SGDLS and CDR2 YYNGEE. The CDR3 loop spans 14 amino acids. Here the CDR3 reads CASSPGGGLSPLHF. DNA of the CDR3: TGTGCCAGCAGCCCCGGTGGGGGACTTTCACCCCTCCACTTT.

The chain couples TRBV7-3 to TRBJ1-1; D gene ambiguous. Germline CDR1 reads SGHTA; CDR2 reads FQGTGA. The V end was cut by 5 bases, the J end by 6 bases, with 19 bases between. This CDR3 region has 15 residues. The DNA for the CDR3 is TGTGCCAGCAGCAATTTGGGGAGTCCTACGGCTGAAGCTTTCTTT. It specifies CASSNLGSPTAEAFF.

The V and J genes are TRBV13 and TRBJ1-6, with 11 bases fitting TRBD1. The germline CDR1 and CDR2 sequences are PRHDT and FYEKMQ (reference sequence). The J segment lost 10 bases and the V segment lost 5 bases, leaving 10 bases of the junction unmatched. The CDR3 is 16 residues long. DNA for the CDR3: TGTGCCAGCAGCCCCCAAAGGACAGGGGGCCAATCACCCCTCCACTTT. This encodes CASSPQRTGGQSPLHF.

The rearrangement joins TRBV28 to TRBJ2-1; TRBD2 matches 8 bases. The CDR3 extends over 14 amino acids. Germline CDR1 and CDR2: MDHEN and SYDVKM. With 2 bases clipped from V and 3 bases from J, the junction kept 0 bases outside the gene matches. This CDR3 reads CASSLLAGYNEQFF. The CDR3 coding sequence is TGTGCCAGCAGTTTACTAGCGGGCTACAATGAGCAGTTCTTC.

This clone was counted between two and nine times. The V and J genes are TRBV9 and TRBJ1-1; no definite D call. V was clipped by 0 bases and J by 4 bases, with 22 bases between them. The CDR3 covers 18 residues. The germline V gene has CDR1 SGDLS and CDR2 YYNGEE. The CDR3 DNA sequence: TGTGCCAGCAGCGTAGAGCCAGGTTGGTTTAGTAGTGGCACTGAAGCTTTCTTT. This gives the protein CASSVEPGWFSSGTEAFF.

The CDR3 region has the DNA TGTGCCAGCAGCTCGCCCTCGTTTCGGGTCGGCTACACCTTC. Translation gives CASSSPSFRVGYTF. This rearrangement joins TRBV13 to TRBJ1-2; D gene uncertain. Germline CDR1 and CDR2: PRHDT and FYEKMQ (reference sequence). Trimming removed 4 bases at V and 8 bases at J, with 17 bases between. CDR3 length: 14 residues.

The V and J genes are TRBV27 and TRBJ1-6, with D unclear. The V end was cut by 8 bases, the J end by 6 bases, with 8 bases between. The CDR3 has 12 residues. Germline lookup yields CDR1 MNHEY and CDR2 SMNVEV (reference sequence). CDR3 bases: TGTGCCAGCTGGACTGGTAATTCACCCCTCCACTTT. Protein sequence: CASWTGNSPLHF.

V usage is TRBV6-5 and J usage is TRBJ2-1; D perhaps matches TRBD2 (7 bases). The CDR3 extends over 16 amino acids. CDR1 and CDR2 from the germline V gene are MNHEY and SVGAGI. Trimming took 1 base from V and 5 from J, leaving 15 bases between them. DNA of the CDR3: TGTGCCAGCAGTTACTTGGGAGGGGGGGCCCACAATGAGCAGTTCTTC. Protein product: CASSYLGGGAHNEQFF.

This rearrangement joins TRBV7-8 to TRBJ1-1; no clear D. The CDR3 sequence is 13 residues long. CDR1 and CDR2 (germline): SGHVS, FQNEAQ. The V gene lost 5 bases and the J gene lost 8 bases, with 15 bases spanning the gap. For the CDR3, the DNA is TGTGCCAGCAGCCCCGCTCCCGGGAGGGAAGCTTTCTTT. Translating it yields CASSPAPGREAFF. The full variable domain, rest sourced from reference TRBV7-8 and TRBJ1-1, is GAGVSQSPRYKVAKRGQDVALRCDPISGHVSLFWYQQALGQGPEFLTYFQNEAQLDKSGLPSDRFFAERPEGSVSTLKIQRTQQEDSAVYLCASSPAPGREAFFGQGTRLTVV.

V usage is TRBV13 and J usage is TRBJ2-1; 7 bases map to TRBD2. J was trimmed by 10 bases and V by 5 bases; bases with no gene match: 2. The V gene's germline CDR1 is PRHDT and CDR2 FYEKMQ (reference sequence). The CDR3 has 11 amino acids. CDR3 region: CASSASGEQFF. CDR3 DNA: TGTGCCAGCAGCGCTAGCGGCGAGCAGTTCTTC.

There are a few counts of this clone. This chain connects TRBV4-1 to TRBJ2-7, with a tentative D call TRBD2 (5 bases). Trimming shortened V by 6 bases and J by 0 bases, and 15 bases separated the two germline ends. The CDR3 length is 15 residues. CDR1 and CDR2 (germline): MGHRA, YSYEKL. The CDR3 loop is CASRPNERDSYEQYF. The CDR3 coding sequence is TGCGCCAGCAGACCCAACGAACGGGACTCCTACGAGCAGTACTTC.

The chain is built from TRBV19 and TRBJ1-2; 7 nucleotides match TRBD1. The V gene's germline CDR1 is LNHDA and CDR2 SQIVND (reference sequence). The ends lost 1 base at V and 3 bases at J; junction bases unmatched: 5. This CDR3 is 15 amino acids long. The CDR3 loop reads CASSIGTGRHYGYTF. For the CDR3, the DNA is TGTGCCAGTAGTATAGGGACAGGCAGGCACTATGGCTACACCTTC.

The chain employs TRBV27 and TRBJ2-5, with 9 positions matching TRBD1. The CDR3 runs to 14 residues. CDR1 is MNHEY and CDR2 is SMNVEV in the germline V gene (reference sequence). V lost 3 bases and J lost 4; bases outside the gene matches: 3. DNA of the CDR3: TGTGCCAGCAGTTTCTCGGGACAGGGAGAGACCCAGTACTTC. This codes for CASSFSGQGETQYF.